The sequence of this T cell receptor (beta chain) was determined in a study of blood T cell repertoires in COVID-19 (dated by TCRdb to the early 2020s). At the level of the whole study: Collaborator samples came from the United States, Italy and Spain and covered acute and convalescent phases of COVID-19. The dataset comprised deeply sampled blood TCRbeta repertoires from subjects exposed to, actively infected with, or recovered from COVID-19. Sample metadata almost always included a de-identified subject ID, COVID-19 status, age in years and sex. Where available, HLA class I and class II types were obtained from metadata supplied by the sample provider rather than from assay-based typing. Samples were obtained from the ongoing ImmuneRACE study (first 160 participants) and from some 1,300 subjects provided by 6 global collaborators. The material from the prospective study consisted of cDNA or gDNA derived from T cells, B-cell-depleted T cells, or PBMCs. The repertoires were released in a freely available public database intended as a resource for research on the immune response to SARS-CoV-2. Broad study findings and their caveats: The quantity of clinical and demographic metadata differed by source and by participant and was supplied without curation.

Collaborating institutions collected whole blood in K2EDTA tubes following their own protocols. For TCRbeta analysis, collaborators shipped samples as frozen whole blood, isolated PBMCs, or DNA extracted from either of those sample types. The immunoSEQ Assay, a bias-controlled multiplex PCR, was used to amplify TCRbeta CDR3 regions from genomic DNA. For the original study's pipeline: Nucleated cell counts per sample were estimated from amplification of reference gene primers within the assay. To quantify the absolute abundance of each unique TCRbeta CDR3 rearrangement, sequence reads were collapsed and filtered. For each sample, productive Simpson clonality was calculated by taking the square root of Simpson's diversity index across productive rearrangements. TCRdb re-hosts the immuneACCESS table, in-frame sequences only. Its copies lack some clones; in the studies checked, an unresolved V gene accounts for under half of them, and the cause for the rest is not known. The V and J calls and the clone size are those of that table, but D and trimming were determined from the DNA. In all, the sample holds more than 110,000 clones, and roughly 85% of those were seen once. Roughly 3.4% of the sample rests with the top ten.

The CDR3, from cysteine to phenylalanine, totals 14 residues. The only DNA kept is the CDR3, 42 bases in frame from the first base. For CDR1 and CDR2, the germline V gene lists MDHEN and SYDVKM. Trimming costs V 8 bases and J 2 bases, and their ends lie 15 bases apart. Note on this clone: The antigen it binds to is not known. No quality values exist for individual bases; no much larger clone is one base distant.

Sequencing was carried out using peripheral blood. The sequence links TRBV28 to TRBJ1-2; perhaps TRBD1 is the D gene, with 6 bases matching. This receptor was obtained from a man aged 55 to 69 with acute or convalescent COVID-19. CDR3 region: CASRPGGANYGYTF. The nucleotide sequence is TGTGCCAGCCGACCTGGGGGCGCGAACTATGGCTACACCTTC.